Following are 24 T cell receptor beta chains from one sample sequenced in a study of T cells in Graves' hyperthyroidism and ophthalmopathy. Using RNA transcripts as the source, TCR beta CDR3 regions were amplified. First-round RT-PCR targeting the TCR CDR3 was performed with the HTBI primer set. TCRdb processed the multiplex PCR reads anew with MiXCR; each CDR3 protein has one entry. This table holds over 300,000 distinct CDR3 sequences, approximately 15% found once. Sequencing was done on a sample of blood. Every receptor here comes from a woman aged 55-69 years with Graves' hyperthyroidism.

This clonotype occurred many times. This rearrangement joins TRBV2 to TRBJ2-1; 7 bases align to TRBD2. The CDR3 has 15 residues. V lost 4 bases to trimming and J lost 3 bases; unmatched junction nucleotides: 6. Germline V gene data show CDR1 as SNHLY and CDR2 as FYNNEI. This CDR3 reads CASSVTSQVYNEQFF. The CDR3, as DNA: TGTGCCAGCAGTGTGACTAGCCAGGTCTACAATGAGCAGTTCTTC.

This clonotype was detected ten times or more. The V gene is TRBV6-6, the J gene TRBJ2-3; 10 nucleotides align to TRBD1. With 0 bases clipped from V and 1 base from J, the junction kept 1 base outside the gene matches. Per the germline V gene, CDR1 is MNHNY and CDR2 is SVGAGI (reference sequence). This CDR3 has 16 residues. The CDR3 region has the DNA TGTGCCAGCAGTTACTCCGGGACAGGGGGCACAGATACGCAGTATTTT. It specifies CASSYSGTGGTDTQYF.

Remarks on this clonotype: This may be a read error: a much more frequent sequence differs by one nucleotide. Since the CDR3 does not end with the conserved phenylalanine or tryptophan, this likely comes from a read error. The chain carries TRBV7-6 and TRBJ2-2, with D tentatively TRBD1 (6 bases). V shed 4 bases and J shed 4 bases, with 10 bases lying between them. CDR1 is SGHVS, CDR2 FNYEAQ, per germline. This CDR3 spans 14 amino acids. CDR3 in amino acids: CASSSPGVTGELFL. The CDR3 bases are TGTGCCAGCAGCTCCCCAGGGGTCACCGGGGAGCTGTTTCTT.

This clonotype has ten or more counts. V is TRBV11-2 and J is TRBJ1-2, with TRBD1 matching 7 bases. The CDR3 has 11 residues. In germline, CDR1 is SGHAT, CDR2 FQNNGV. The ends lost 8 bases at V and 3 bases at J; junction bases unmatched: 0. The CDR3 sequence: CASGQDYGYTF. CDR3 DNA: TGTGCCAGCGGACAGGACTATGGCTACACCTTC.

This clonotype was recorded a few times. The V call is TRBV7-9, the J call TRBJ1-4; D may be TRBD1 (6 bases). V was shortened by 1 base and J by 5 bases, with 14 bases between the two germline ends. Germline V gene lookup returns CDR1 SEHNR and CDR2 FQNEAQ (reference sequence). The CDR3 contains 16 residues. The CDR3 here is CASSLGTGAINEKLFF. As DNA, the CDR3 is TGTGCCAGCAGCTTAGGCACGGGGGCGATCAATGAAAAACTGTTTTTT.

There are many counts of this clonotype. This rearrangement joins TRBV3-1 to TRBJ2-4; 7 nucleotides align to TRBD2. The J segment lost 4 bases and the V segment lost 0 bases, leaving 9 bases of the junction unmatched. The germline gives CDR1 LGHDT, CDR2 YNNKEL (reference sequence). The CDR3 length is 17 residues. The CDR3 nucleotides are TGTGCCAGCAGCCAAGATGGGAGAATGGGGGGGAAAAACATTCAGTACTTC. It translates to CASSQDGRMGGKNIQYF.

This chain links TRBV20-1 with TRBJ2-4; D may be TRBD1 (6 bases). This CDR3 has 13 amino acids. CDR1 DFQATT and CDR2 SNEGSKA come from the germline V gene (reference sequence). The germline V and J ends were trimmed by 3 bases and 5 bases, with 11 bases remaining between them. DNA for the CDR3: TGCAGTGCTAGGAACAGGGTGGAAAACATTCAGTACTTC. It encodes CSARNRVENIQYF.

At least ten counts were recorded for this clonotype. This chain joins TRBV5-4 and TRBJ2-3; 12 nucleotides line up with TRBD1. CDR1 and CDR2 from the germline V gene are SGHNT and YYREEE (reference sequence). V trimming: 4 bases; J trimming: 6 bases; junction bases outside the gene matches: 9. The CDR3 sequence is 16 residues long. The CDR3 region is CASSPRGQGAMDTQYF. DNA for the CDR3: TGTGCCAGCAGCCCCCGGGGACAGGGGGCGATGGATACGCAGTATTTT.

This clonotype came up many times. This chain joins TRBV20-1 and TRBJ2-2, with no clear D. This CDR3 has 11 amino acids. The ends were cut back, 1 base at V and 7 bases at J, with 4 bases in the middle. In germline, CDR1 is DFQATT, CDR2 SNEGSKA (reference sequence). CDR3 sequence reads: CSARAHGELFF. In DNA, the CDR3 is TGCAGTGCTAGAGCGCACGGGGAGCTGTTTTTT.

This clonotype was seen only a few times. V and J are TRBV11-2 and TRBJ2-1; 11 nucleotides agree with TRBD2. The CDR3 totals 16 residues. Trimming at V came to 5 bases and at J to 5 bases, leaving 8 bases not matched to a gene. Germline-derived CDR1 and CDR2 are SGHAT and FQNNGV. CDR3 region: CASSPLSGRAHNEQFF. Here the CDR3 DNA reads TGTGCCAGCAGCCCCCTTAGCGGGAGGGCCCACAATGAGCAGTTCTTC.

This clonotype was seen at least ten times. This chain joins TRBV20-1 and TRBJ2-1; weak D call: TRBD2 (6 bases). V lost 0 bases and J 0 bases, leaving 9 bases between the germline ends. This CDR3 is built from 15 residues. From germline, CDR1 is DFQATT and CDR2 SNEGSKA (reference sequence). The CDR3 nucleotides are TGCAGTGCTAGAGAGAGCGGGTTCTCCTACAATGAGCAGTTCTTC. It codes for CSARESGFSYNEQFF.

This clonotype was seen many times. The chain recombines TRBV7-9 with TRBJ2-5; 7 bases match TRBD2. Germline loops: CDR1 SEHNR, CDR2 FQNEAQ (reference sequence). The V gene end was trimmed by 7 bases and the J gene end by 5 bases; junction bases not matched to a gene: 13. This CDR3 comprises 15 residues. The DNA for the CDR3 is TGTGCCAGCAAGGGAACGGGGCTGGGAGGGGAGACCCAGTACTTC. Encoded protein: CASKGTGLGGETQYF.

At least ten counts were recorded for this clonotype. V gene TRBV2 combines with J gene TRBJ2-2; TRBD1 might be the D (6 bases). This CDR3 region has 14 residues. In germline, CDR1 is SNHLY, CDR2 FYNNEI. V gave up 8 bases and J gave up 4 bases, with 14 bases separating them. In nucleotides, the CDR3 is TGTGCCAGCGGGAAGGACAGAGGCACCGGGGAGCTGTTTTTT. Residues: CASGKDRGTGELFF.

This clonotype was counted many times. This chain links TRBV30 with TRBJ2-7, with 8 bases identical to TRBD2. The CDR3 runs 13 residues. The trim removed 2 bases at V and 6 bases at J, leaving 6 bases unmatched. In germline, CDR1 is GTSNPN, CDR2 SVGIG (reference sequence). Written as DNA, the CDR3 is TGTGCCTGGAGTTTGAACCGGGAGGGCGAGCAGTACTTC. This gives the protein CAWSLNREGEQYF.

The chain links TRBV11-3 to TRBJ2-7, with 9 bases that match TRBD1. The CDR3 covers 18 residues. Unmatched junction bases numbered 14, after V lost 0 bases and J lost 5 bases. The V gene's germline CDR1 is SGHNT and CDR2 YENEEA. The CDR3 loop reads CASSLEGGTGTGQDEQYF. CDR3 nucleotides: TGTGCCAGCAGCTTAGAGGGGGGGACCGGGACAGGGCAGGACGAGCAGTACTTC.

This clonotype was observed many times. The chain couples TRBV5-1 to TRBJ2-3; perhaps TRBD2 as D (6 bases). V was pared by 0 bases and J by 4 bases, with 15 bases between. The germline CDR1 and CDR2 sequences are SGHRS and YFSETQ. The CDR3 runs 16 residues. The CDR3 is CASSLATGDGADTQYF. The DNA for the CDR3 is TGCGCCAGCAGCTTGGCCACGGGAGACGGGGCAGATACGCAGTATTTT.

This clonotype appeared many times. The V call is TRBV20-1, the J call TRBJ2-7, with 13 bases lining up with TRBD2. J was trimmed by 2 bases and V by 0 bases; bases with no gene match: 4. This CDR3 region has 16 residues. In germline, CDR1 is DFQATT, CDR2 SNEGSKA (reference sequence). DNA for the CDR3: TGCAGTGCTAGAGATAGGACTAGCGGGAGTCCCTACGAGCAGTACTTC. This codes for CSARDRTSGSPYEQYF.

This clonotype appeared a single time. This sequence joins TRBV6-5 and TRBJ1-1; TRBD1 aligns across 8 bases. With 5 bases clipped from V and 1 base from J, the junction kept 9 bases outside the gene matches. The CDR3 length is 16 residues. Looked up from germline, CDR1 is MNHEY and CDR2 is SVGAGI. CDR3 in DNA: TGTGCCAGCAGTACTGGACAGGGTTGGGGGAACACTGAAGCTTTCTTT. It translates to CASSTGQGWGNTEAFF.

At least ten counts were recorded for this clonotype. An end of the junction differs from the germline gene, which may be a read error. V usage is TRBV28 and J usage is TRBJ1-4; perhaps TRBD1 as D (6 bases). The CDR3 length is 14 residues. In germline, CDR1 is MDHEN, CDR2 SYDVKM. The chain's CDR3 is CASSFFRPGERLFF. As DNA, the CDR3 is TGTGCCAGCAGTTTTTTTCGCCCAGGGGAAAGACTGTTTTTT.

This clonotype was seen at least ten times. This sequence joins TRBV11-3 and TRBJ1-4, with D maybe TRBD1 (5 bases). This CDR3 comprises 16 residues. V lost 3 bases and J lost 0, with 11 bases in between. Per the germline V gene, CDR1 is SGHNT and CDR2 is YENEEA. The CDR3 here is CASSFEQAATNEKLFF. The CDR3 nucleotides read TGTGCCAGCAGCTTCGAACAGGCAGCAACTAATGAAAAACTGTTTTTT.

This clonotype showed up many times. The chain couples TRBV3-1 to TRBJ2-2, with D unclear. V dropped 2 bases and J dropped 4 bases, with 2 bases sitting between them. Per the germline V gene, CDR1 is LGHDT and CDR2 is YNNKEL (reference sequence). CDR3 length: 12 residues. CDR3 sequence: CASSQSTGELFF. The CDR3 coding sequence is TGTGCCAGCAGCCAAAGCACCGGGGAGCTGTTTTTT.

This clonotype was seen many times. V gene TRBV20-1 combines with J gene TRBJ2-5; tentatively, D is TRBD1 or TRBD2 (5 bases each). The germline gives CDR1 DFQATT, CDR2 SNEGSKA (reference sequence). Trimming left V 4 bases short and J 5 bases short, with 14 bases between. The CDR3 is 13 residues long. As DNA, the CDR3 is TGCAGTGCTATCTACGGGGCAAGGGAGACCCAGTACTTC. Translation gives CSAIYGARETQYF.

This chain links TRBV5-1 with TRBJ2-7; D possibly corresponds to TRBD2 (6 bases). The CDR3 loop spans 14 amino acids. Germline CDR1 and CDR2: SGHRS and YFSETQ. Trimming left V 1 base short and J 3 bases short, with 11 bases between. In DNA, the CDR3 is TGCGCCAGCAGCTTGTTTGTGGGGGGCTACGAGCAGTACTTC. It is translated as CASSLFVGGYEQYF.

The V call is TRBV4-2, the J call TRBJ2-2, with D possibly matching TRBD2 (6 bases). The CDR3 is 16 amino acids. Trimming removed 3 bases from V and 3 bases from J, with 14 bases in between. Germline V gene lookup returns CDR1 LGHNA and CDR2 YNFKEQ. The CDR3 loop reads CASSQQTRVDTGELFF. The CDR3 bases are TGTGCCAGCAGCCAGCAGACTAGGGTTGACACCGGGGAGCTGTTTTTT.